This TCR beta chain appears in the sequencing data of a study of spatial heterogeneity in lung cancer. For the study at large: The donors were 70 or so patients with non-small cell lung cancer that was early-stage and untreated. Detection consistently captured more beta-chain sequences than alpha-chain sequences. Available follow-up PBMC samples, collected a median of around 23 months post-resection, were sequenced. Study-wide results and limits: Ubiquitous, expanded tumor-derived TCRs were more frequently observed in blood at resection than at follow-up.

Time point defined: blood at routine non-recurrence follow-up after resection. From tumor, nontumor lung or frozen PBMC, whole RNA was taken unsorted for sequencing. MiXCR was run by TCRdb on the 5' RACE reads, yielding one entry per CDR3 protein. The sample has about 120,000 distinct CDR3 sequences, 9.5% to 15% seen once; the top ten hold 16%. The CDR3 extends over 14 amino acids. Trimming left V 2 bases short and J 0 bases short, with 7 bases between. Germline-derived CDR1 and CDR2 are MNHEY and SVGEGT. This clonotype was seen more than once but under ten times. The antigen is unknown. This rearrangement joins TRBV6-2 or TRBV6-3 to TRBJ1-1; no clear D gene. This receptor was obtained from a male donor with early-stage non-small cell lung cancer. Sequences were derived from PBMCs, sampled at follow-up. In nucleotides, the CDR3 is TGTGCCAGCAGTTACGGGCATTTGAACACTGAAGCTTTCTTT. Translating it yields CASSYGHLNTEAFF.